This T cell receptor (beta chain) is drawn from a study of early T cells in non-severe SARS-CoV-2 infection. On the study more broadly: Sequencing of bulk RNA from unsorted whole blood was done, without chain pairing.

This clonotype showed up many times. Separate cDNA molecules each had unique molecular identifiers attached to them. TCRdb redid the calling of the 5' RACE reads with MiXCR, one entry per CDR3 protein. The data hold about 64,000 distinct CDR3 sequences, with around 14% observed a single time. V shed 1 base and J shed 0 bases, with 7 bases lying between them. The CDR3 runs to 15 residues. The chain couples TRBV12-3 or TRBV12-4 to TRBJ1-3, with D unclear. This TCR came from an adult who was a healthcare worker with PCR-confirmed SARS-CoV-2 infection or an uninfected control (not recorded which). The sample consisted of whole blood. The CDR3 DNA follows: TGTGCCAGCAGTTTAGGTCGGACCTCTGGAAACACCATATATTTT. It codes for CASSLGRTSGNTIYF.